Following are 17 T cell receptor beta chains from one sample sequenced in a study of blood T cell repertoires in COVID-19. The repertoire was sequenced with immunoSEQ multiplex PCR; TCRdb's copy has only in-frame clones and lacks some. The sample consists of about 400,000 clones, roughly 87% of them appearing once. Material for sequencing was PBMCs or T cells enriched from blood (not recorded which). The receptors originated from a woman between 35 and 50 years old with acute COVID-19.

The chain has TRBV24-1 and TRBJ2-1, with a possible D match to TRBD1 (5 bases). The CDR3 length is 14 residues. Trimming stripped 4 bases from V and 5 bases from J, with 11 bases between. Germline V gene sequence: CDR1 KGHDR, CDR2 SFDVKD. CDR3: CATSERQTNNEQFF. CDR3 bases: TGTGCCACCAGTGAGAGACAGACAAACAATGAGCAGTTCTTC.

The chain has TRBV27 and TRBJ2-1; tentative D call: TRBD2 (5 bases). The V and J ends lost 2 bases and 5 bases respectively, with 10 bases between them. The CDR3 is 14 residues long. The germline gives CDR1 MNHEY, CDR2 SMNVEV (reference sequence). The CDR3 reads CASSLRRSNNEQFF. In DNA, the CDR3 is TGTGCCAGCAGTTTAAGGAGGAGTAACAATGAGCAGTTCTTC.

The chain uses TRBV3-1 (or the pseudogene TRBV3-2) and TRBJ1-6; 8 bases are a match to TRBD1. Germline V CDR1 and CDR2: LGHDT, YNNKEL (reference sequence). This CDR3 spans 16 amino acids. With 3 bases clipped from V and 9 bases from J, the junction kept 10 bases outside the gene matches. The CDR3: CASSHLGQGEGSPLHF. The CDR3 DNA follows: TGTGCCAGCAGCCACCTAGGACAGGGTGAAGGTTCACCCCTCCACTTT.

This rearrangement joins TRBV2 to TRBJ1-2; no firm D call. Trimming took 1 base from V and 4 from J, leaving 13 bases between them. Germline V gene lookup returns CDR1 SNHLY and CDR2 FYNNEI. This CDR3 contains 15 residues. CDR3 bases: TGTGCCAGCAGTGAAGAAGGTCTCGGCGGCTATGGCTACACCTTC. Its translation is CASSEEGLGGYGYTF.

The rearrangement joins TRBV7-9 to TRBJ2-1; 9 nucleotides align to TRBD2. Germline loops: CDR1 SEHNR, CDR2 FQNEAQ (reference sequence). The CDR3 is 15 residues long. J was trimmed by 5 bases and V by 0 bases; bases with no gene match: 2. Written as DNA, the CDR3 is TGTGCCAGCAGCTTAGCAGCGGGGGGCCACAATGAGCAGTTCTTC. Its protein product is CASSLAAGGHNEQFF.

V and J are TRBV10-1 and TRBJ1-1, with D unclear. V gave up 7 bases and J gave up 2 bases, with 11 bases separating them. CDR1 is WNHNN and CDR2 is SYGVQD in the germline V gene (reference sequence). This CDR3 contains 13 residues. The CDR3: CASKGDYNTEAFF. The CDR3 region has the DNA TGCGCCAGCAAAGGAGATTACAACACTGAAGCTTTCTTT.

The CDR3 is CAWSDVTGGYGYTF. The CDR3 DNA sequence: TGTGCCTGGAGTGACGTGACAGGGGGCTATGGCTACACCTTC. The rearrangement joins TRBV30 to TRBJ1-2, with TRBD1 identical over 9 bases. This CDR3 is built from 14 residues. Germline loops: CDR1 GTSNPN, CDR2 SVGIG (reference sequence). Trimming at V came to 1 base and at J to 4 bases, leaving 4 bases not matched to a gene.

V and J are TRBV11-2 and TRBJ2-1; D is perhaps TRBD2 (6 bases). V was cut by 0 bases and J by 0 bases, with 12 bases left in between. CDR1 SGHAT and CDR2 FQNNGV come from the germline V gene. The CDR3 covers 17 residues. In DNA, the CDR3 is TGTGCCAGCAGCTTAGAATTACGAGCGGGCTCCTACAATGAGCAGTTCTTC. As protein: CASSLELRAGSYNEQFF.

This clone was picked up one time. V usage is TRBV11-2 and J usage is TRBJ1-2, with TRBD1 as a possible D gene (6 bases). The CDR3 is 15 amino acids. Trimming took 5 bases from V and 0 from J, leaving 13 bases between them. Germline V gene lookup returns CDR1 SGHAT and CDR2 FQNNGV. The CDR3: CASSPRQDPNYGYTF. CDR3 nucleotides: TGTGCCAGCAGCCCACGACAGGACCCTAACTATGGCTACACCTTC.

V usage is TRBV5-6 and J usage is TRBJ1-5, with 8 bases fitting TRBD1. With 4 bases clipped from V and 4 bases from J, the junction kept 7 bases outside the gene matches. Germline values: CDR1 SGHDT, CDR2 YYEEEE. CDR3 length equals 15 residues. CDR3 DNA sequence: TGTGCCAGCAGCCGTACAGGGGGTTGGAATCAGCCCCAGCATTTT. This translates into CASSRTGGWNQPQHF.

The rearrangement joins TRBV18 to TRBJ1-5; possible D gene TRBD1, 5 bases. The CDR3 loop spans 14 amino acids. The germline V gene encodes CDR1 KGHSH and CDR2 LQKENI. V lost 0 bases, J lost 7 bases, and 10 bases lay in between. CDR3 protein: CASSPPGGDQPQHF. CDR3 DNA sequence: TGTGCCAGCTCACCACCTGGGGGGGACCAGCCCCAGCATTTT.

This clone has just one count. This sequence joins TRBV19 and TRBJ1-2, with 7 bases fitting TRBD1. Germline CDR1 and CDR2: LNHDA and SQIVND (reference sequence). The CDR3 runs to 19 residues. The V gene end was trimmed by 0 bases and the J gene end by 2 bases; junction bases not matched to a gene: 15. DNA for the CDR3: TGTGCCAGTAGTATAGACCTACGGGGGCGGCAGGGGGACAACTATGGCTACACCTTC. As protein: CASSIDLRGRQGDNYGYTF.

The CDR3 bases are TGTGCCAGCAGCCAAGACGCAGGGTTCTGGTACGAGCAGTACTTC. This gives the protein CASSQDAGFWYEQYF. This chain uses TRBV3-1 (or the pseudogene TRBV3-2) with TRBJ2-7; tentative D call: TRBD1 (5 bases). The CDR3 spans 15 residues. V was pared by 0 bases and J by 4 bases, with 13 bases between. The germline V gene encodes CDR1 LGHDT and CDR2 YNNKEL (reference sequence).

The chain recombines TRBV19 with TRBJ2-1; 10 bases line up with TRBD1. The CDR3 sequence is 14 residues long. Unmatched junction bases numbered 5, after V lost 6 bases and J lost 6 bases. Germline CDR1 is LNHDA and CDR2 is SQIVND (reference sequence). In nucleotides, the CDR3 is TGTGCCAGTAGATCGGGACAGGGGATCAATGAGCAGTTCTTC. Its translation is CASRSGQGINEQFF.

CDR3 region: CASSLMDRGSYEQYF. The CDR3 DNA reads as TGTGCCAGCAGCCTGATGGACAGGGGATCCTACGAGCAGTACTTC. V is TRBV11-2 and J is TRBJ2-7; 9 bases agree with TRBD1. Trimming removed 5 bases from V and 1 base from J; junction bases left unmatched: 6. The CDR3 extends over 15 amino acids. The germline CDR1 and CDR2 sequences are SGHAT and FQNNGV.

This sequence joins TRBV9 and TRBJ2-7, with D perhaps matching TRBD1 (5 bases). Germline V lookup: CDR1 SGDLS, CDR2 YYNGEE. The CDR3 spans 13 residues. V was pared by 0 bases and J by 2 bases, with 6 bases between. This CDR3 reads CASSVGQTYEQYF. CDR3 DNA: TGTGCCAGCAGCGTAGGACAGACCTACGAGCAGTACTTC.

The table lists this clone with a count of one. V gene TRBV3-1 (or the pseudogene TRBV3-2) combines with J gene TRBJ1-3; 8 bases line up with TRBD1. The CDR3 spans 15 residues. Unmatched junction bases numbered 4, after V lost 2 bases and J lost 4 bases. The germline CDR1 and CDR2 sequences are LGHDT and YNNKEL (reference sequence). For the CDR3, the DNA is TGTGCCAGCAGCCAACAGGGGGCGACGGGAAACACCATATATTTT. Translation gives CASSQQGATGNTIYF.